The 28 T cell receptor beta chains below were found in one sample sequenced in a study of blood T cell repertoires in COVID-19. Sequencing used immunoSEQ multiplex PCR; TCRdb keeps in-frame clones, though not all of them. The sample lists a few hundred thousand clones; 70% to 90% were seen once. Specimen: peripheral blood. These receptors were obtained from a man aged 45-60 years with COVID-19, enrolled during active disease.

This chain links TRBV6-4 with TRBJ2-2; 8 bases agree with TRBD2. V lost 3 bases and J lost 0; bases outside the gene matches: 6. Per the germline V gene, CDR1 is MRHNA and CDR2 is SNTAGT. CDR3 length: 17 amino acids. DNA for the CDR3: TGTGCCAGCAGTGAGGATAGCGGGGCTTCGAACACCGGGGAGCTGTTTTTT. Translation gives CASSEDSGASNTGELFF.

The CDR3 DNA reads TGTGCCAGCAGCTTAGATGCGGGACCTAACACCGGGGAGCTGTTTTTT. This sequence encodes CASSLDAGPNTGELFF. The chain has TRBV7-9 and TRBJ2-2; D may be TRBD2 (6 bases). With 1 base removed from V and 2 bases from J, the gap between germline ends came to 11 bases. Germline CDR1 reads SEHNR; CDR2 reads FQNEAQ (reference sequence). The CDR3 length is 16 residues. The full variable domain, in which reference TRBV7-9 and TRBJ2-2 provide the parts outside the CDR3, is DTGVSQNPRHKITKRGQNVTFRCDPISEHNRLYWYRQTLGQGPEFLTYFQNEAQLEKSRLLSDRFSAERPKGSFSTLEIQRTEQGDSAMYLCASSLDAGPNTGELFFGEGSRLTVL.

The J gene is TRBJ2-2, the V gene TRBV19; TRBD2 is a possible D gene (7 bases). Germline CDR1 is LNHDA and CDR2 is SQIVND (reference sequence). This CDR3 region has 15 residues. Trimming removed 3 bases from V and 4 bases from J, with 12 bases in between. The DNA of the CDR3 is TGTGCCAGTAGTATTTATAGGGGGGGCACCGGGGAGCTGTTTTTT. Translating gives CASSIYRGGTGELFF.

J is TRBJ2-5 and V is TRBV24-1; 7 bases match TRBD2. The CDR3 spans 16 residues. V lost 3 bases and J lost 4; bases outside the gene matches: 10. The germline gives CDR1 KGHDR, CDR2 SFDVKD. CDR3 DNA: TGTGCCACCAGTGATCCCACAGCGGGGTTGGGAGAGACCCAGTACTTC. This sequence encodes CATSDPTAGLGETQYF.

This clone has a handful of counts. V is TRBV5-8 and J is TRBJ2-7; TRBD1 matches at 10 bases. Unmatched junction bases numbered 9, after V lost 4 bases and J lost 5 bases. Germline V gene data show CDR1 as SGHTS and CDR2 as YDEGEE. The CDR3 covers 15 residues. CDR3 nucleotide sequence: TGTGCCAGCAGCATAATGGGACAGGGGATCAACGAGCAGTACTTC. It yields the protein CASSIMGQGINEQYF.

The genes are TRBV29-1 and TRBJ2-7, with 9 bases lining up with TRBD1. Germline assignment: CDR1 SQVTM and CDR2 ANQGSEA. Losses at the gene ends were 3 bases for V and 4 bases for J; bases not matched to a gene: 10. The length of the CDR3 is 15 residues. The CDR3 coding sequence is TGCAGCGTTGAGGCCACCGGGACAGGGTATTACGAGCAGTACTTC. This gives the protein CSVEATGTGYYEQYF.

The CDR3 sequence is CASSPQGIGSPLHF. In DNA form, the CDR3 reads TGTGCCAGCAGCCCACAGGGGATAGGTTCACCCCTCCACTTT. The chain employs TRBV7-2 and TRBJ1-6; TRBD1 agrees at 7 bases. The CDR3 has 14 residues. Germline values: CDR1 SGHTA, CDR2 FQGNSA. V gave up 5 bases and J gave up 9 bases; unmatched junction bases: 7.

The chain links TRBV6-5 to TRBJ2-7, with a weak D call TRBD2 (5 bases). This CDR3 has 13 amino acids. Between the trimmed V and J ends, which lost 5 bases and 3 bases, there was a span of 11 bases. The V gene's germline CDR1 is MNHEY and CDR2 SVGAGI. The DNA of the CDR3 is TGTGCCAGCAGTAGCCGGGATTACTACGAGCAGTACTTC. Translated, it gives CASSSRDYYEQYF.

CDR3 in DNA: TGTGCCAGCAAGGCACGGAGCTCCTACGAGCAGTACTTC. It encodes CASKARSSYEQYF. The chain joins TRBV2 to TRBJ2-7; no clear D. This CDR3 region has 13 residues. Germline-derived CDR1 and CDR2 are SNHLY and FYNNEI. Trimming removed 7 bases at V and 0 bases at J, with 10 bases between.

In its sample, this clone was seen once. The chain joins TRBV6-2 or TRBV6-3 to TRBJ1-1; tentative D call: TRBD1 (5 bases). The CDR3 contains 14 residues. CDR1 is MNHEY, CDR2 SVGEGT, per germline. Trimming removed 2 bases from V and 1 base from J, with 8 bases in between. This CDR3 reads CASSYPQGNTEAFF. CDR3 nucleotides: TGTGCCAGCAGTTACCCTCAGGGGAACACTGAAGCTTTCTTT.

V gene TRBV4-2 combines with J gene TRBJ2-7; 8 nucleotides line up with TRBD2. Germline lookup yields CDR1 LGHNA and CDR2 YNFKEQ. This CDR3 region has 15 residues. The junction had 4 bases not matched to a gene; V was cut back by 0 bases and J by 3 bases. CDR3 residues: CASSQDVAGGYEQYF. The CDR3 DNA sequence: TGTGCCAGCAGCCAAGATGTGGCGGGAGGCTACGAGCAGTACTTC.

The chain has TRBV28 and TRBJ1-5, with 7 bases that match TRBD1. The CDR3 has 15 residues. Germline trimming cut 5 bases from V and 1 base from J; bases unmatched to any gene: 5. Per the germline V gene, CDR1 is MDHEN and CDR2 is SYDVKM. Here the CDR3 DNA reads TGTGCCAGCAGTAACTACAGGGGAAGCAATCAGCCCCAGCATTTT. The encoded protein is CASSNYRGSNQPQHF.

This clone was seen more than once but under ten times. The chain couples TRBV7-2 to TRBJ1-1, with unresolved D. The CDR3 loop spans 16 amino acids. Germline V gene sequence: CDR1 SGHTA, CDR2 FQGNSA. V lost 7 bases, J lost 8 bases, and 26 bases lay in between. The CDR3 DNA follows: TGTGCCAGCACCCAAAGCGGTTTTAGTCCGACGGGAGAAGCTTTCTTT. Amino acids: CASTQSGFSPTGEAFF.

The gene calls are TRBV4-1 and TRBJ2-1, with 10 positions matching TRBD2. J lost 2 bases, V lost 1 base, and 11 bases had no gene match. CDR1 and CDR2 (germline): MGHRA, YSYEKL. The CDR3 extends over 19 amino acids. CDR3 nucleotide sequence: TGCGCCAGCAGCCAAGCTACAACGGGACTAGCGCCGACCTACAATGAGCAGTTCTTC. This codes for CASSQATTGLAPTYNEQFF.

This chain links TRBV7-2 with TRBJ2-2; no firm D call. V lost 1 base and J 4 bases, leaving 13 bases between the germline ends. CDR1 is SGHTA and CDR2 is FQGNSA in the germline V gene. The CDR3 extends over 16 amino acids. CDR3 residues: CASSLVFAWSTGELFF. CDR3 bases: TGTGCCAGCAGCTTAGTTTTCGCCTGGAGCACCGGGGAGCTGTTTTTT.

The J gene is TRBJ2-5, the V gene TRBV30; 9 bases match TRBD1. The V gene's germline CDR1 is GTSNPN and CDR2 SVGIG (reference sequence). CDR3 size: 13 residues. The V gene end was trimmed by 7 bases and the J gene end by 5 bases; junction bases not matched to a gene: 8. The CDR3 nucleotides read TGTGCCTACAACAGGGGGCAATTGGAGACCCAGTACTTC. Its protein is CAYNRGQLETQYF.

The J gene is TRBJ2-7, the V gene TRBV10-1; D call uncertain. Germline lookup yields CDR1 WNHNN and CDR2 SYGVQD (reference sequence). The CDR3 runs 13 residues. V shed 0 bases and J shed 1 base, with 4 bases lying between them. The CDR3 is CASSESQSYEQYF. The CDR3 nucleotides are TGCGCCAGCAGTGAGTCGCAGTCCTACGAGCAGTACTTC.

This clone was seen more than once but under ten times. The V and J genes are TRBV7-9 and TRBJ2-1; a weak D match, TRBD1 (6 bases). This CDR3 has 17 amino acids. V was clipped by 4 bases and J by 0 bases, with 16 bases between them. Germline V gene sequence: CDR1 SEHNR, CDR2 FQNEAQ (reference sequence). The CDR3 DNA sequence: TGTGCCAGCAGCTCAAGAACAGGGCAGAGCTCCTACAATGAGCAGTTCTTC. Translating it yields CASSSRTGQSSYNEQFF. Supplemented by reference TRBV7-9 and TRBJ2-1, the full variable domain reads DTGVSQNPRHKITKRGQNVTFRCDPISEHNRLYWYRQTLGQGPEFLTYFQNEAQLEKSRLLSDRFSAERPKGSFSTLEIQRTEQGDSAMYLCASSSRTGQSSYNEQFFGPGTRLTVL.

The DNA for the CDR3 is TGTGCCAGCAGGGAGGGACTAGCGGGAGGGGATACGCAGTATTTT. It is translated as CASREGLAGGDTQYF. V usage is TRBV6-5 and J usage is TRBJ2-3; 16 bases are a match to TRBD2. Germline V gene data show CDR1 as MNHEY and CDR2 as SVGAGI. The CDR3 is made up of 15 amino acids. V lost 6 bases, J lost 6 bases, and 3 bases stayed unmatched.

The CDR3 protein is CAISEAGRTANYGYTF. Written as DNA, the CDR3 is TGTGCCATCAGTGAGGCGGGCAGGACCGCTAACTATGGCTACACCTTC. The chain couples TRBV10-3 to TRBJ1-2; no definite D call. The CDR3 has 16 residues. V was shortened by 2 bases and J by 0 bases, with 13 bases between the two germline ends. Germline loops: CDR1 ENHRY, CDR2 SYGVKD.

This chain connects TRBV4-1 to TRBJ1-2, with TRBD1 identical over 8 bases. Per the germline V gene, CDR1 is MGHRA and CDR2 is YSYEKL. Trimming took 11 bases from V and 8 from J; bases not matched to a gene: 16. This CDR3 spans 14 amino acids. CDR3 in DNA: TGCGCCGCAGGGGGCACAGCAGGGGGGAGAGGCTACACCTTC. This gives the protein CAAGGTAGGRGYTF.

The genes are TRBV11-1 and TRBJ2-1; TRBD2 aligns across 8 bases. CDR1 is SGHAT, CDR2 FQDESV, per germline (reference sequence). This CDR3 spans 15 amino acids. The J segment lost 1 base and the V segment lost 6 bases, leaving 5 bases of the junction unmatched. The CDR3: CASRQLAASYNEQFF. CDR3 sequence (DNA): TGTGCCAGCAGACAACTAGCGGCGTCCTACAATGAGCAGTTCTTC.

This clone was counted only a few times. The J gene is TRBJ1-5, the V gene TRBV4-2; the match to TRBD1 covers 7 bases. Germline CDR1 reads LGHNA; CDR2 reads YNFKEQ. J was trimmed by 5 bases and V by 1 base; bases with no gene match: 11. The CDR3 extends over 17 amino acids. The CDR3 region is CASSQGPRGSRHQPQHF. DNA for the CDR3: TGTGCCAGCAGCCAAGGTCCCAGGGGGAGCAGGCATCAGCCCCAGCATTTT.

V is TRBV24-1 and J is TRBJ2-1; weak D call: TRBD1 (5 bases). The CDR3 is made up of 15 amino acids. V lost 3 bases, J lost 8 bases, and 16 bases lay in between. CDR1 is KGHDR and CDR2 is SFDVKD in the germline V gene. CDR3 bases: TGTGCCACCAGTGATATCGGGTCAGGGTCTGATGAGCAGTTCTTC. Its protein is CATSDIGSGSDEQFF.

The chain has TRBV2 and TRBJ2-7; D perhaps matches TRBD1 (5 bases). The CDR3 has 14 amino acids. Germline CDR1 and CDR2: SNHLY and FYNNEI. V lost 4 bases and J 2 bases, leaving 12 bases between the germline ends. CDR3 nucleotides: TGTGCCAGCAGTGTAGGACATCTGCCCTACGAGCAGTACTTC. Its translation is CASSVGHLPYEQYF.

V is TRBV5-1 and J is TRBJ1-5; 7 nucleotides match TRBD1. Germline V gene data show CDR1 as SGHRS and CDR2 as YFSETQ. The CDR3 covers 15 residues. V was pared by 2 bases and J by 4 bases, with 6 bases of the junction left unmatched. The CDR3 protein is CASSFTGEANQPQHF. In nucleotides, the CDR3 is TGCGCCAGCAGCTTTACAGGGGAGGCGAATCAGCCCCAGCATTTT.

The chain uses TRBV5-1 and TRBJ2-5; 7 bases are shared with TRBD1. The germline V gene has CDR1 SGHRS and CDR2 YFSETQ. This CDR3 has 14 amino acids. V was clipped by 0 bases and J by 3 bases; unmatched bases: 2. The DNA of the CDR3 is TGCGCCAGCAGCTTGGGGACAGGAAAAGAGACCCAGTACTTC. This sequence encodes CASSLGTGKETQYF.

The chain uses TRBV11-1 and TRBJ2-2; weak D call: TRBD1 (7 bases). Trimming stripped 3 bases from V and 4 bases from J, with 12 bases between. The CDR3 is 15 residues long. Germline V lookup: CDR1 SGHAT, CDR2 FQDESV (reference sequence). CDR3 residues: CASSFGQGGTGELFF. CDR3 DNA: TGTGCCAGCAGCTTCGGGCAGGGGGGCACCGGGGAGCTGTTTTTT.